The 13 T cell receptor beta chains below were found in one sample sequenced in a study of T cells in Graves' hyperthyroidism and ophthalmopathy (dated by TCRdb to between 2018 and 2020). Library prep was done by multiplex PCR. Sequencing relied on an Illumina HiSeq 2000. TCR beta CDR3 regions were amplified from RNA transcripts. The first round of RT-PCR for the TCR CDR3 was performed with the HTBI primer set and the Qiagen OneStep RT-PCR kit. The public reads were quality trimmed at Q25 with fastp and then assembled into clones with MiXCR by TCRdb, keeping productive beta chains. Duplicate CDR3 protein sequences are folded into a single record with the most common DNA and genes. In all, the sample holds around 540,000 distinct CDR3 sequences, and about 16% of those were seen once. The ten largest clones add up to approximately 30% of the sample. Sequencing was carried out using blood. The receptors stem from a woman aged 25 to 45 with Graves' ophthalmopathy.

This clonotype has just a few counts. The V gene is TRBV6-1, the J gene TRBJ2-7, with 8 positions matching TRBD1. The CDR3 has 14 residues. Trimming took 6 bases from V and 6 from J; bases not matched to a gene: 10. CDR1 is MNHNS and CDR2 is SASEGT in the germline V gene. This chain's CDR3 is CASRLDRERGEQYF. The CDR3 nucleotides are TGTGCCAGCAGGTTGGACAGGGAAAGGGGCGAGCAGTACTTC.

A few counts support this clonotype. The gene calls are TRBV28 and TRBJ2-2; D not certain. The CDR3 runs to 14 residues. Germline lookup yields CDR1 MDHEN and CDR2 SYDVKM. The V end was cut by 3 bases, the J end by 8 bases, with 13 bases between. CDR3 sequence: CASSFRPEAGELFF. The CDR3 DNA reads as TGTGCCAGCAGTTTTAGACCTGAGGCTGGGGAGCTGTTTTTT. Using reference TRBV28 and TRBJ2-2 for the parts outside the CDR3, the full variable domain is DVKVTQSSRYLVKRTGEKVFLECVQDMDHENMFWYRQDPGLGLRLIYFSYDVKMKEKGDIPEGYSVSREKKERFSLILESASTNQTSMYLCASSFRPEAGELFFGEGSRLTVL.

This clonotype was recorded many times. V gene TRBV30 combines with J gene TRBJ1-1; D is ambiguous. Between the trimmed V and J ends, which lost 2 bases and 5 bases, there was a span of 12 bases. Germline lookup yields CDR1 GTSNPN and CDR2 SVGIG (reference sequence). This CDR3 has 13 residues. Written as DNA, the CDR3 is TGTGCCTGGAGTCCGATCCCGGGGACTGAAGCTTTCTTT. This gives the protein CAWSPIPGTEAFF.

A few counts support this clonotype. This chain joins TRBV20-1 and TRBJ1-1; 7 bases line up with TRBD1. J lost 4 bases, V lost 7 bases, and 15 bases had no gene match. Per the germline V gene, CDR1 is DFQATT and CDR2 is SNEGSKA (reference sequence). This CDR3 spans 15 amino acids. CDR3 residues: CSVEDRRRGSTEAFF. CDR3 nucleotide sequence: TGCAGTGTCGAGGACAGGCGTAGGGGAAGCACTGAAGCTTTCTTT.

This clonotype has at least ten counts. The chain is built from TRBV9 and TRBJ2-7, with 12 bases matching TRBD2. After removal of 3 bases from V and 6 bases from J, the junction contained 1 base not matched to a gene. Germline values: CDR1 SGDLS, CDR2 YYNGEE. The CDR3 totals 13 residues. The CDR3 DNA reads TGTGCCAGCAGCGGGACTAGCGGGACCGAGCAGTACTTC. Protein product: CASSGTSGTEQYF.

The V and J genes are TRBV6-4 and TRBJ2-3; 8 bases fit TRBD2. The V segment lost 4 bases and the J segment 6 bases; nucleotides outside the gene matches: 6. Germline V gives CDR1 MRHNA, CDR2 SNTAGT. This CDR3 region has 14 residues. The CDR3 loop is CASSAGLGPDTQYF. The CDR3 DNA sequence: TGTGCCAGCAGTGCGGGACTAGGCCCCGATACGCAGTATTTT.

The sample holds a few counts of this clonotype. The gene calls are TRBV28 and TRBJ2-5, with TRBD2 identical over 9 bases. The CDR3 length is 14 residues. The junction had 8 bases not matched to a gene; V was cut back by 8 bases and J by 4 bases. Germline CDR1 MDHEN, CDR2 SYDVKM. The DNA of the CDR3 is TGTGCCAGCCGCGACCTGACTAGCGGAGAGACCCAGTACTTC. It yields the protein CASRDLTSGETQYF.

DNA for the CDR3: TGTGCCAGCAGTGATGATATGGGGACCGACCGAGAGACCCAGTACTTC. Protein product: CASSDDMGTDRETQYF. The chain links TRBV25-1 to TRBJ2-5; D tentatively fits TRBD1 or TRBD2 (5 bases each). Between the trimmed V and J ends, which lost 3 bases and 4 bases, there was a span of 18 bases. The CDR3 covers 16 residues. CDR1 and CDR2 from the germline V gene are MGHDK and SYGVNS.

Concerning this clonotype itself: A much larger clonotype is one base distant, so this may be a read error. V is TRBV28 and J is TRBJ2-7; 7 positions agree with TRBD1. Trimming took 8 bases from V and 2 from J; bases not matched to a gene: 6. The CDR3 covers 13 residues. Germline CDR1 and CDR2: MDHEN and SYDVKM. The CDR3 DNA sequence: TGTGCCAGCCTCAAGGGGGCGCCCTACGAGCAGTACTTC. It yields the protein CASLKGAPYEQYF. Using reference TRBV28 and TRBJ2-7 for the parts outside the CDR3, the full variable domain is DVKVTQSSRYLVKRTGEKVFLECVQDMDHENMFWYRQDPGLGLRLIYFSYDVKMKEKGDIPEGYSVSREKKERFSLILESASTNQTSMYLCASLKGAPYEQYFGPGTRLTVT.

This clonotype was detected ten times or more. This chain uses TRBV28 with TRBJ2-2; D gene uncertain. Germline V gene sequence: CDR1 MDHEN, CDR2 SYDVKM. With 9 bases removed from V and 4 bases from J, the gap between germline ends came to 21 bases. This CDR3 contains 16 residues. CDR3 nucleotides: TGTGCCAGTACAACCTCCCGTGCGGACCGCACCGGGGAGCTGTTTTTT. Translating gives CASTTSRADRTGELFF. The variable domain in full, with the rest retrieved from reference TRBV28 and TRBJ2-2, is DVKVTQSSRYLVKRTGEKVFLECVQDMDHENMFWYRQDPGLGLRLIYFSYDVKMKEKGDIPEGYSVSREKKERFSLILESASTNQTSMYLCASTTSRADRTGELFFGEGSRLTVL.

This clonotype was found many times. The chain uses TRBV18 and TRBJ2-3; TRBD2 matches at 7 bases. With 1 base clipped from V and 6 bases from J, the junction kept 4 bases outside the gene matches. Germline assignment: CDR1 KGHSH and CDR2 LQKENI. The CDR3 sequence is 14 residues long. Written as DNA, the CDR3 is TGTGCCAGCTCACCACTAGCGGGCCGGGATACGCAGTATTTT. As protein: CASSPLAGRDTQYF.

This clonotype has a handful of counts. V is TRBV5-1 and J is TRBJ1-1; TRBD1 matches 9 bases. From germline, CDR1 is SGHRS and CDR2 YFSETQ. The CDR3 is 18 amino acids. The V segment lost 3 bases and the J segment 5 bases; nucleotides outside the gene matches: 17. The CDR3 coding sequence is TGCGCCAGCAGCTCCCTCTACTCGGACAGGGGAAGATTGACTGAAGCTTTCTTT. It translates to CASSSLYSDRGRLTEAFF.

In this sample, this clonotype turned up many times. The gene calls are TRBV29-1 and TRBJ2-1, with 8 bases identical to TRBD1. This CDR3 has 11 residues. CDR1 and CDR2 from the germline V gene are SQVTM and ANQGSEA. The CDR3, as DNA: TGCGCAGGACAGGGTTTACATGAGCAGTTCTTC. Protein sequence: CAGQGLHEQFF.